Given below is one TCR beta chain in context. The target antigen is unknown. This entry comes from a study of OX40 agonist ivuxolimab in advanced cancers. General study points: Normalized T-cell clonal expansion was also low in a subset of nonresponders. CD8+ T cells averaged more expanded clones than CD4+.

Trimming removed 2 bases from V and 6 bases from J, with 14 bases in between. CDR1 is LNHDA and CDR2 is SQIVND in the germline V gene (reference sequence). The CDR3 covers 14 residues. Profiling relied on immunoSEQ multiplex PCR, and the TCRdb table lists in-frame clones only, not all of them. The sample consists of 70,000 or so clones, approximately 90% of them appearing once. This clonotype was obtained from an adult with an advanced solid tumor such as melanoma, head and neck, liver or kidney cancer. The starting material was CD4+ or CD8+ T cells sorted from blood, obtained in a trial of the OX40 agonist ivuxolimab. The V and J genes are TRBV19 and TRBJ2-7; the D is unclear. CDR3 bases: TGTGCCAGTAGTATACGCCCGGGTTCCGCCGAGCAGTACTTC. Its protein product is CASSIRPGSAEQYF. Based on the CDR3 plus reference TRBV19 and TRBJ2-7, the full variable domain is DGGITQSPKYLFRKEGQNVTLSCEQNLNHDAMYWYRQDPGQGLRLIYYSQIVNDFQKGDIAEGYSVSREKKESFPLTVTSAQKNPTAFYLCASSIRPGSAEQYFGPGTRLTVT.